This TCR beta chain originates from a study of shared clonotypes between healthy human individuals. In the study overall: The donors, a couple of women and a few men, were aged 18 to 49. For every donor, three CD4 naive, three CD4 memory, two CD8 naive and one CD8 memory plates were used.

Here immunoSEQ multiplex PCR was the method, and the copy in TCRdb shows in-frame clones only, minus some. In the table there are 2 million to 2.5 million clones, 90% to 95% of which are singletons. Naive CD8 isolation took CD45RO-negative cells positively selected for CCR7 and excluded terminally differentiated effector memory CD45RA+ cells. Trimming cost V 1 base and J 1 base, with 14 bases left between them. This CDR3 is built from 17 residues. CDR1 is LGHNA and CDR2 is YNFKEQ in the germline V gene. This receptor was identified in a man aged 18 to 29 in good health. Some clones in this sample may be carry-over from other donors' samples. The sequencing sample was made of naive CD8+ T cells from PBMCs. The rearrangement uses TRBV4-2 and TRBJ1-5, with D maybe TRBD1 (6 bases). This chain's CDR3 is CASSQVGRGGSNQPQHF. For the CDR3, the DNA is TGTGCCAGCAGCCAAGTCGGCAGGGGTGGGAGCAATCAGCCCCAGCATTTT.